The 19 T cell receptor beta chains below come from one sample, sequenced in a study of OX40 agonist ivuxolimab in advanced cancers. Sequencing was performed with immunoSEQ multiplex PCR; in TCRdb, only in-frame clones are kept and a portion is missing. The table includes some 50,000 clones, 88% detected once. Sample: CD4+ or CD8+ T cells sorted from blood, taken in a trial of the OX40 agonist ivuxolimab. Receptor source: an adult with an advanced solid tumor such as melanoma, head and neck, liver or kidney cancer.

This chain links TRBV4-2 with TRBJ2-5; 8 bases agree with TRBD2. The CDR3 is 14 residues long. The germline V gene has CDR1 LGHNA and CDR2 YNFKEQ. V dropped 3 bases and J dropped 11; count of bases not matched to a gene: 11. For the CDR3, the DNA is TGTGCCAGCAGCCAGAAGACTAGCGAGAGAGAGCAGTACTTC. Translated: CASSQKTSEREQYF.

The V call is TRBV5-6, the J call TRBJ2-7, with D unresolved. The V gene's germline CDR1 is SGHDT and CDR2 YYEEEE. The CDR3 is 14 residues long. The V gene lost 0 bases and the J gene lost 0 bases, with 7 bases spanning the gap. CDR3 nucleotide sequence: TGTGCCAGCAGCTTGGCTTACGGCTCCTACGAGCAGTACTTC. This translates into CASSLAYGSYEQYF.

The gene calls are TRBV9 and TRBJ2-5, with 10 bases aligning to TRBD2. There are 15 residues in the CDR3. Per germline, CDR1 SGDLS and CDR2 YYNGEE. The ends lost 1 base at V and 5 bases at J; junction bases unmatched: 5. The CDR3 region has the DNA TGTGCCAGCAGCGTAACGGGACTAGCGACGGAGACCCAGTACTTC. Amino acids: CASSVTGLATETQYF. The full variable domain, completed using reference TRBV9 and TRBJ2-5, is DSGVTQTPKHLITATGQRVTLRCSPRSGDLSVYWYQQSLDQGLQFLIQYYNGEERAKGNILERFSAQQFPDLHSELNLSSLELGDSALYFCASSVTGLATETQYFGPGTRLLVL.

The V gene is TRBV5-5, the J gene TRBJ2-7; no clear D gene. The CDR3 runs to 14 residues. The V end was cut by 5 bases, the J end by 2 bases, with 14 bases between. From germline, CDR1 is SGHKS and CDR2 YYEKEE (reference sequence). The CDR3 region is CASSRTVDPYEQYF. The CDR3 nucleotides read TGTGCCAGCAGTCGGACGGTCGACCCCTACGAGCAGTACTTC.

The V call is TRBV5-1, the J call TRBJ1-1; D call uncertain. Germline V CDR1 and CDR2: SGHRS, YFSETQ. V gave up 3 bases and J gave up 5 bases, with 14 bases separating them. The CDR3 contains 14 residues. The DNA of the CDR3 is TGCGCCAGCAGCTCGGACGGACGGAGGACTGAAGCTTTCTTT. Translating gives CASSSDGRRTEAFF.

J is TRBJ2-5 and V is TRBV2; no clear D gene. Germline V gives CDR1 SNHLY, CDR2 FYNNEI. V lost 3 bases and J lost 7, with 12 bases in between. The CDR3 is 13 residues long. The CDR3 DNA reads as TGTGCCAGCAGTGAGTCGGAGAGTACGACCCAGTACTTC. Amino acid sequence: CASSESESTTQYF.

The chain carries TRBV20-1 and TRBJ1-1; the D is unclear. The CDR3 is 11 residues long. Germline-derived CDR1 and CDR2 are DFQATT and SNEGSKA (reference sequence). Trimming removed 2 bases at V and 8 bases at J, with 9 bases between. For the CDR3, the DNA is TGCAGTGCTAGACCACACCGAGAAGCTTTCTTT. Its translation: CSARPHREAFF.

CDR3 DNA: TGTGCCAGCAGCTTAGTCACAGGGGACTATGGCTACACCTTC. Its protein is CASSLVTGDYGYTF. The rearrangement joins TRBV7-8 to TRBJ1-2; TRBD1 matches at 7 bases. The J segment lost 3 bases and the V segment lost 1 base, leaving 2 bases of the junction unmatched. Germline V gene sequence: CDR1 SGHVS, CDR2 FQNEAQ. The CDR3 covers 14 residues. Combining the CDR3 with reference TRBV7-8 and TRBJ1-2 gives the whole variable domain GAGVSQSPRYKVAKRGQDVALRCDPISGHVSLFWYQQALGQGPEFLTYFQNEAQLDKSGLPSDRFFAERPEGSVSTLKIQRTQQEDSAVYLCASSLVTGDYGYTFGSGTRLTVV.

The CDR3, as DNA: TGTGCCAGTAGTGAAGGGGGCACAGATACGCAGTATTTT. The encoded protein is CASSEGGTDTQYF. V usage is TRBV19 and J usage is TRBJ2-3; D might be TRBD1 (5 bases). This CDR3 is 13 amino acids long. Germline V CDR1 and CDR2: LNHDA, SQIVND (reference sequence). The ends were cut back, 5 bases at V and 1 base at J, with 7 bases in the middle. The variable domain in full, with the rest retrieved from reference TRBV19 and TRBJ2-3, is DGGITQSPKYLFRKEGQNVTLSCEQNLNHDAMYWYRQDPGQGLRLIYYSQIVNDFQKGDIAEGYSVSREKKESFPLTVTSAQKNPTAFYLCASSEGGTDTQYFGPGTRLTVL.

In DNA, the CDR3 is TGTGCCAGCAGCTTGGGGGAGACAGGGGGCTTAGGGAGCAATCAGCCCCAGCATTTT. Its protein product is CASSLGETGGLGSNQPQHF. The chain links TRBV5-6 to TRBJ1-5, with 10 bases that match TRBD1. The CDR3 sequence is 19 residues long. The V segment lost 0 bases and the J segment 1 base; nucleotides outside the gene matches: 10. The germline V gene has CDR1 SGHDT and CDR2 YYEEEE.

This chain links TRBV5-1 with TRBJ2-5, with TRBD1 identical over 7 bases. V lost 0 bases to trimming and J lost 2 bases; unmatched junction nucleotides: 7. The CDR3 length is 16 residues. CDR1 and CDR2 from the germline V gene are SGHRS and YFSETQ. The CDR3 loop reads CASSLDGRTGQETQYF. The CDR3 nucleotides read TGCGCCAGCAGCTTGGATGGCCGGACAGGTCAAGAGACCCAGTACTTC. Supplemented by reference TRBV5-1 and TRBJ2-5, the full variable domain reads KAGVTQTPRYLIKTRGQQVTLSCSPISGHRSVSWYQQTPGQGLQFLFEYFSETQRNKGNFPGRFSGRQFSNSRSEMNVSTLELGDSALYLCASSLDGRTGQETQYFGPGTRLLVL.

The V call is TRBV28, the J call TRBJ2-3; 10 bases are shared with TRBD2. Trimming at V came to 4 bases and at J to 3 bases, leaving 22 bases not matched to a gene. Germline V gives CDR1 MDHEN, CDR2 SYDVKM. The CDR3 totals 21 residues. CDR3 sequence (DNA): TGTGCCAGCAGTTCCATCTCTCGGAGCGGGAGGGCCGAGAGGGGGACAGATACGCAGTATTTT. Protein sequence: CASSSISRSGRAERGTDTQYF.

This rearrangement joins TRBV18 to TRBJ2-2; the match to TRBD2 covers 13 bases. CDR1 KGHSH and CDR2 LQKENI come from the germline V gene. This CDR3 spans 18 amino acids. V was clipped by 4 bases and J by 0 bases; unmatched bases: 5. In nucleotides, the CDR3 is TGTGCCAGCTCACTCGGACTAGCGGGGGCCGCGAACACCGGGGAGCTGTTTTTT. Translating it yields CASSLGLAGAANTGELFF.

The chain joins TRBV28 to TRBJ2-7; 8 nucleotides match TRBD2. The CDR3 consists of 13 residues. The V gene's germline CDR1 is MDHEN and CDR2 SYDVKM. J lost 9 bases, V lost 4 bases, and 8 bases had no gene match. The CDR3 bases are TGTGCCAGCAGTTCGATAGCGGGAATAGGGCAGTACTTC. Its protein product is CASSSIAGIGQYF.

The chain combines TRBV19 with TRBJ1-2, with 8 bases that match TRBD1. The CDR3 spans 15 residues. Germline CDR1 reads LNHDA; CDR2 reads SQIVND (reference sequence). V trimming: 7 bases; J trimming: 1 base; junction bases outside the gene matches: 8. CDR3 loop: CASTLTGGSNYGYTF. The DNA for the CDR3 is TGTGCCAGTACTCTTACAGGGGGGAGTAACTATGGCTACACCTTC.

This chain connects TRBV5-1 to TRBJ2-2, with TRBD2 matching 8 bases. The CDR3 totals 20 residues. Trimming at V came to 0 bases and at J to 5 bases, leaving 18 bases not matched to a gene. Germline CDR1 and CDR2: SGHRS and YFSETQ. In DNA form, the CDR3 reads TGCGCCAGCAGCTTGGCCTCCTTTATTCTGGCGGGAGGAAATACCGGGGAGCTGTTTTTT. It codes for CASSLASFILAGGNTGELFF.

This clone was detected only once. The J gene is TRBJ1-6, the V gene TRBV5-6; D call uncertain. V lost 3 bases and J 6 bases, leaving 10 bases between the germline ends. Germline V lookup: CDR1 SGHDT, CDR2 YYEEEE. The CDR3 contains 14 residues. CDR3 in DNA: TGTGCCAGCAGCTGGGGAGTGACTAATTCACCCCTCCACTTT. It is translated as CASSWGVTNSPLHF. The whole variable domain, filled in from reference TRBV5-6 and TRBJ1-6, reads DAGVTQSPTHLIKTRGQQVTLRCSPKSGHDTVSWYQQALGQGPQFIFQYYEEEERQRGNFPDRFSGHQFPNYSSELNVNALLLGDSALYLCASSWGVTNSPLHFGNGTRLTVT.

The rearrangement uses TRBV4-1 and TRBJ1-5; D might be TRBD1 (6 bases). Trimming stripped 4 bases from V and 3 bases from J, with 13 bases between. This CDR3 is built from 15 residues. Germline V gene sequence: CDR1 MGHRA, CDR2 YSYEKL. DNA of the CDR3: TGCGCCAGCAGCCCCCCGGACAGAGTCAATCAGCCCCAGCATTTT. It translates to CASSPPDRVNQPQHF.

The V and J genes are TRBV6-6 and TRBJ2-7, with D possibly TRBD1 on 6 matching bases. The length of the CDR3 is 15 residues. Trimming stripped 0 bases from V and 1 base from J, with 10 bases between. CDR1 MNHNY and CDR2 SVGAGI come from the germline V gene (reference sequence). CDR3 region: CASSYSGDKSYEQYF. The CDR3 DNA reads as TGTGCCAGCAGTTACTCGGGGGACAAGTCCTACGAGCAGTACTTC.